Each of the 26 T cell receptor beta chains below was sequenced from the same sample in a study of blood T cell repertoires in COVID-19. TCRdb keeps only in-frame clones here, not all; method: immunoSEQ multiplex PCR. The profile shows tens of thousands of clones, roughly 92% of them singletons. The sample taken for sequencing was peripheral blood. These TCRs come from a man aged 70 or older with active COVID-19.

This CDR3 reads CASSFLVGGKLFF. The CDR3 DNA is TGTGCCAGCAGTTTTTTGGTAGGGGGAAAACTGTTTTTT. This rearrangement joins TRBV27 to TRBJ1-4, with a possible D match to TRBD1 (6 bases). CDR3 size: 13 residues. Trimming left V 3 bases short and J 10 bases short, with 12 bases between. The germline CDR1 and CDR2 sequences are MNHEY and SMNVEV (reference sequence).

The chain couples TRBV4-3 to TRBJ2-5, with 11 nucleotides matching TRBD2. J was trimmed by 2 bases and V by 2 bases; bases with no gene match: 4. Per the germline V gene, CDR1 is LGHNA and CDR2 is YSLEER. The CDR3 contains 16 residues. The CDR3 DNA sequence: TGCGCCAGCAGCCAATTCCTAGCGGGGGGACAAGAGACCCAGTACTTC. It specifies CASSQFLAGGQETQYF.

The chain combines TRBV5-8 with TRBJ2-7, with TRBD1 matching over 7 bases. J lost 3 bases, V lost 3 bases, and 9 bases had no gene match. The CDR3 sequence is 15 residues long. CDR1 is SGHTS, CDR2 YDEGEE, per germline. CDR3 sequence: CASSSTTGYGYEQYF. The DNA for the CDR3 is TGTGCCAGCAGCTCAACGACAGGGTACGGCTACGAGCAGTACTTC.

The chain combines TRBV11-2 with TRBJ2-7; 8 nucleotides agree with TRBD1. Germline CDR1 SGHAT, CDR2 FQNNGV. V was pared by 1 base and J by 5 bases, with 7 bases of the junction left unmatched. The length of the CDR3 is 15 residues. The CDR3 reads CASSLGRDRTHEQYV. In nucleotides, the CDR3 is TGTGCCAGCAGCTTAGGACGGGACAGGACCCACGAGCAGTACGTC.

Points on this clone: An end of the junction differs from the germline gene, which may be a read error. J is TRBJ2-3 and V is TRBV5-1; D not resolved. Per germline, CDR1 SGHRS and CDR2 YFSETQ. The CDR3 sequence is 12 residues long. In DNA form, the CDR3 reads TGCGCCAGCAGCGGTAGCACGGATACGCAGTATTTT. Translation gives CASSGSTDTQYF.

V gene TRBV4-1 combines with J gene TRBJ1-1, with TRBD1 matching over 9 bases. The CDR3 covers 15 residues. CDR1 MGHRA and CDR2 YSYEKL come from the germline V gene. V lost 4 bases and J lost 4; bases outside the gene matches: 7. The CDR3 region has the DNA TGCGCCAGCAGCCTCGCGGACAGGGGAGGCACTGAAGCTTTCTTT. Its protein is CASSLADRGGTEAFF.

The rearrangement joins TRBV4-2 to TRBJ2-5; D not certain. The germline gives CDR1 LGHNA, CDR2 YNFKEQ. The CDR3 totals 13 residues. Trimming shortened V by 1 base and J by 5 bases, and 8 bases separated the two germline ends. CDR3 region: CASSQVLRETQYF. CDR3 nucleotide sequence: TGTGCCAGCAGCCAAGTCCTGCGGGAGACCCAGTACTTC.

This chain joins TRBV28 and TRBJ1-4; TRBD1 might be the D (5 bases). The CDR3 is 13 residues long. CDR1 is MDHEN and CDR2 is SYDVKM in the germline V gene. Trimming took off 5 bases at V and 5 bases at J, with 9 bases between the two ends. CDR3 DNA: TGTGCCAGCAGTGCCCACAGGAATGAAAAACTGTTTTTT. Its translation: CASSAHRNEKLFF.

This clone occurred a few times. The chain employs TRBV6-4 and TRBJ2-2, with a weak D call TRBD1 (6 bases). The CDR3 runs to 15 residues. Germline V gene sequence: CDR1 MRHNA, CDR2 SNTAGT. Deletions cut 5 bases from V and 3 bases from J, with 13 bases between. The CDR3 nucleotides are TGTGCCAGCAGTCCCCTTGAGGGGGACACCGGGGAGCTGTTTTTT. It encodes CASSPLEGDTGELFF.

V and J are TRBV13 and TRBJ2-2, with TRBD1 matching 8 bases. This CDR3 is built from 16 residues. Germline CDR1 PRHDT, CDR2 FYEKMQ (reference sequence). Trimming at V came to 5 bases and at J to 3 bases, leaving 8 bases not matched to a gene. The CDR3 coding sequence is TGTGCCAGCAGCAGAAACAGGGGGGTGGACACCGGGGAGCTGTTTTTT. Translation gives CASSRNRGVDTGELFF. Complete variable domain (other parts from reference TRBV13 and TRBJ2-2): AAGVIQSPRHLIKEKRETATLKCYPIPRHDTVYWYQQGPGQDPQFLISFYEKMQSDKGSIPDRFSAQQFSDYHSELNMSSLELGDSALYFCASSRNRGVDTGELFFGEGSRLTVL.

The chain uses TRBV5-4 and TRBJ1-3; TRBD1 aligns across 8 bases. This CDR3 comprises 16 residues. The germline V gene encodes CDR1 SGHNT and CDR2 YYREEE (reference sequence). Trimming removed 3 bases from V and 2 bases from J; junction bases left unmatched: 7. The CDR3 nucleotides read TGTGCCAGCAGCTCAGGGGGCGCGGTGCCTGGAAACACCATATATTTT. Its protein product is CASSSGGAVPGNTIYF.

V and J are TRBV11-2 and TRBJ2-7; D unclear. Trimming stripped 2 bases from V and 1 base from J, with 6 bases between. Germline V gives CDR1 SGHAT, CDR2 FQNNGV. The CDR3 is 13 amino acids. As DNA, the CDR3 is TGTGCCAGCAGCTTACTCCGGTCCTACGAGCAGTACGTC. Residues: CASSLLRSYEQYV.

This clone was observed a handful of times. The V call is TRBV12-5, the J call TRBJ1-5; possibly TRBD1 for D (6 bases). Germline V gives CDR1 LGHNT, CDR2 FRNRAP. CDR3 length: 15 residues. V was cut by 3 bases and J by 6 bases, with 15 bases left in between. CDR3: CASGFSPQGGQPQHF. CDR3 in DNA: TGTGCTAGTGGTTTCTCTCCACAGGGTGGTCAGCCCCAGCATTTT. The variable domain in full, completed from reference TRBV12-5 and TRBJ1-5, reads DARVTQTPRHKVTEMGQEVTMRCQPILGHNTVFWYRQTMMQGLELLAYFRNRAPLDDSGMPKDRFSAEMPDATLATLKIQPSEPRDSAVYFCASGFSPQGGQPQHFGDGTRLSIL.

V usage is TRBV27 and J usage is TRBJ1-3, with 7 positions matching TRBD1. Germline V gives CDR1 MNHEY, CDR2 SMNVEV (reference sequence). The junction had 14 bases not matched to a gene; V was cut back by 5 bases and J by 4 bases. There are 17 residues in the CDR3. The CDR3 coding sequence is TGTGCCAGCAGTCCCGCTAGACAGGGTTGGCGGGGAAACACCATATATTTT. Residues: CASSPARQGWRGNTIYF.

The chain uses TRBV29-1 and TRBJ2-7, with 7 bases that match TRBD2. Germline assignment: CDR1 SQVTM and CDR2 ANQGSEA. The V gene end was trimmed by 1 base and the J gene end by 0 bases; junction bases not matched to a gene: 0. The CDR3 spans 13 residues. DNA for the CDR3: TGCAGCGTTGAAGCGGGGGGCTCCTACGAGCAGTACTTC. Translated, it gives CSVEAGGSYEQYF.

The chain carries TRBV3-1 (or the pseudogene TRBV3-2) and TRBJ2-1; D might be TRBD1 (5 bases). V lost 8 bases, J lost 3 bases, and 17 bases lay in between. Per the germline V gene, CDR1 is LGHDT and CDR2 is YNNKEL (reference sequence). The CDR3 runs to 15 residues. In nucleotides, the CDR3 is TGTGCCAGCGGGGCCAGCCTGGCTCTCTACAATGAGCAGTTCTTC. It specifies CASGASLALYNEQFF.

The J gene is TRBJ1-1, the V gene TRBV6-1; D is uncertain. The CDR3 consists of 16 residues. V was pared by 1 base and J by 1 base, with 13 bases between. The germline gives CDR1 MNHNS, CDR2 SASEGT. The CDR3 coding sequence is TGTGCCAGCAGTGAAGAAAAGAGAGGTCGGAACACTGAAGCTTTCTTT. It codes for CASSEEKRGRNTEAFF.

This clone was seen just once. This CDR3 reads CASSQHQTRLVYNEQFF. The CDR3 nucleotides are TGTGCCAGCAGCCAACACCAGACACGGTTAGTTTACAATGAGCAGTTCTTC. The rearrangement joins TRBV3-1 (or the pseudogene TRBV3-2) to TRBJ2-1; D unresolved. V lost 2 bases to trimming and J lost 4 bases, with 18 bases between them. The CDR3 length is 17 residues. Germline V lookup: CDR1 LGHDT, CDR2 YNNKEL (reference sequence).

The CDR3 reads CASSQTGSDTEAFF. DNA of the CDR3: TGTGCCAGCTCCCAGACAGGGTCGGACACTGAAGCTTTCTTT. This chain joins TRBV6-4 and TRBJ1-1; 7 bases match TRBD1. The CDR3 totals 14 residues. The V segment lost 8 bases and the J segment 3 bases; nucleotides outside the gene matches: 9. Germline CDR1 and CDR2: MRHNA and SNTAGT.

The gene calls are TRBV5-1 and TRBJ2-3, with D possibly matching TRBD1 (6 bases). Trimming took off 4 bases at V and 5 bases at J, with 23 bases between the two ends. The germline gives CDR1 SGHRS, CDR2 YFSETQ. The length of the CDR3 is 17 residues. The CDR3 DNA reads TGCGCCAGCAGCCCAAATCTCTCAGGGGTTGGGGGAGATACGCAGTATTTT. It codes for CASSPNLSGVGGDTQYF.

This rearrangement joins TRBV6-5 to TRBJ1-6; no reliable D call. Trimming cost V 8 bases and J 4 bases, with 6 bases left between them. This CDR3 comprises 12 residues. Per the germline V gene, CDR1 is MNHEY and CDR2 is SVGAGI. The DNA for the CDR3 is TGTGCCAGCGGGCAGTATAATTCACCCCTCCACTTT. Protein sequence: CASGQYNSPLHF.

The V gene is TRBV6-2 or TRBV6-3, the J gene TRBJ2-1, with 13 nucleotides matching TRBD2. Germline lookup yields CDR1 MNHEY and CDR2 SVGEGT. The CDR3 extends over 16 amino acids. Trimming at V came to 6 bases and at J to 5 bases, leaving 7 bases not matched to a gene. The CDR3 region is CASSPGLAGTHNEQFF. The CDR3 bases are TGTGCCAGCAGCCCGGGACTAGCGGGGACCCACAATGAGCAGTTCTTC.

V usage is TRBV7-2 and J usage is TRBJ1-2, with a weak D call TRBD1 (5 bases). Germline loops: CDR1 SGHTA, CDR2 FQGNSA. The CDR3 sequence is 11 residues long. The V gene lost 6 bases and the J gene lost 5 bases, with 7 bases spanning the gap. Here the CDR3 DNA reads TGTGCCAGCAGTCCAGGGTATGGCTACACCTTC. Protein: CASSPGYGYTF.

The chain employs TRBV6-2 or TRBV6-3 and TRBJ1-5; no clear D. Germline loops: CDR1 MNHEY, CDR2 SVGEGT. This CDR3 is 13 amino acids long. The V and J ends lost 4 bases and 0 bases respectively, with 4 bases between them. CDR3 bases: TGTGCCAGCAGTTGGAGTAGCAATCAGCCCCAGCATTTT. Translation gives CASSWSSNQPQHF.

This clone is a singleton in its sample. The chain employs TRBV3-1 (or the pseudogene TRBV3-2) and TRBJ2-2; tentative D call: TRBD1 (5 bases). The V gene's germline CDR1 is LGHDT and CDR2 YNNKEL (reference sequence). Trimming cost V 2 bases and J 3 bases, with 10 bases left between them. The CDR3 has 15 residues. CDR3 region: CASSQLGRDTGELFF. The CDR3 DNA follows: TGTGCCAGCAGCCAACTGGGCAGGGACACCGGGGAGCTGTTTTTT.

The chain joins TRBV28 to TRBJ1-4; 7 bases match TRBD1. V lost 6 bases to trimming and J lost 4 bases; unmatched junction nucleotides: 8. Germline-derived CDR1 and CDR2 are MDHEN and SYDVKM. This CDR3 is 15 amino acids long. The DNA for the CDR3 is TGTGCCAGCAGACCGAAACAGGGGTATAATGAAAAACTGTTTTTT. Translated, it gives CASRPKQGYNEKLFF. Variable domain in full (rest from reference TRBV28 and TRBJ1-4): DVKVTQSSRYLVKRTGEKVFLECVQDMDHENMFWYRQDPGLGLRLIYFSYDVKMKEKGDIPEGYSVSREKKERFSLILESASTNQTSMYLCASRPKQGYNEKLFFGSGTQLSVL.